The sequence of this TCR beta chain was determined in a study of cytomegalovirus exposure and HLA in healthy donors. Study overall: An earlier analysis found fewer than 120 million unique TCR beta sequences from approximately 200 million T cells. General study points: A prior analysis recorded that most TCR beta V segments were productive about 90% or about 30% of the time.

CDR3 length equals 14 residues. V gave up 1 base and J gave up 2 bases, with 8 bases separating them. CDR1 is KGHSH, CDR2 LQKENI, per germline. The PCR made use of 60 Vbeta and 13 Jbeta primers. Libraries were prepared by immunoSEQ multiplex PCR; TCRdb keeps only in-frame clonotypes and omits some of them. The data show 120,000 or so clones, with 75% to 90% seen just once and around 2% held by the top ten. Only one count was recorded for this clone. Its target is not known. The source of this sequence is a man aged 35 to 55 in good health and CMV-seronegative. The chain has TRBV18 and TRBJ1-2; no clear D gene. The source material was PBMCs. CDR3 loop: CASSPLPENYGYTF. DNA of the CDR3: TGTGCCAGCTCACCACTGCCCGAGAACTATGGCTACACCTTC.